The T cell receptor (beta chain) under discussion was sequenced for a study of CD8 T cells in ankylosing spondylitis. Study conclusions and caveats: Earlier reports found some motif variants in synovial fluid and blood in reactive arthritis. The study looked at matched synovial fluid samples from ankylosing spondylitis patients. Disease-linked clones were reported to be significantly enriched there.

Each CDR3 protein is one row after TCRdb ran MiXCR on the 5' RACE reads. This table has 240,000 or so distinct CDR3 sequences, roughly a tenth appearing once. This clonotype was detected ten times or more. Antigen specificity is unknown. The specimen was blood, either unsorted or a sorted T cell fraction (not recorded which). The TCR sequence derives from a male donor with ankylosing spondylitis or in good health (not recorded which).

CDR3 DNA: TGCGCCAGCAGCGTGACAGGGGTCTATGGAGGCTACACCTTC. Translating gives CASSVTGVYGGYTF. The J gene is TRBJ1-2, the V gene TRBV5-1; 8 nucleotides line up with TRBD1. Per the germline V gene, CDR1 is SGHRS and CDR2 is YFSETQ. The CDR3 sequence is 14 residues long. The V segment lost 4 bases and the J segment 8 bases; nucleotides outside the gene matches: 10.